This T cell receptor beta chain was captured in a study of T-cell reconstitution after alpha-beta-depleted transplantation in children. Germline V gene sequence: CDR1 MGHRA, CDR2 YSYEKL. Trimming removed 0 bases at V and 1 base at J, with 12 bases between. The CDR3 runs 16 residues. Preparation of the TCRbeta library used unique molecular identifiers. TCRdb reprocessed the PCR reads via MiXCR and lists one record per CDR3 protein. This sample carries about 980,000 distinct CDR3 sequences, roughly 29% of them seen once, and the ten largest clones take 25% to 35%. The sequence came from a boy in the first two years of life who had a stem cell transplant for SCID, so the T cells may come from the graft donor. The input for sequencing was PBMCs, mostly from graft donor cells, taken 360 days after TCRalphabeta/CD19-depleted stem cell transplant. The V gene is TRBV4-1, the J gene TRBJ1-1; D is perhaps TRBD1 (6 bases). CDR3 coding DNA: TGCGCCAGCAGCCAAGATCGGCTCAGGGGGAACACTGAAGCTTTCTTT. Its translation: CASSQDRLRGNTEAFF.